Presented here are 20 T cell receptor beta chains from one specimen sequenced in a study of blood T cell repertoires in COVID-19. Sequenced by immunoSEQ multiplex PCR; TCRdb stores in-frame clones only, minus some. Of 250,000 to 300,000 clones in the sample, roughly 79% were seen once. The specimen sequenced was peripheral blood. Receptors were obtained from a woman aged 55 to 70 with active or convalescent COVID-19.

A few counts support this clone. J is TRBJ2-3 and V is TRBV12-3 or TRBV12-4, with 7 bases matching TRBD2. The CDR3 runs 12 residues. The trim removed 7 bases at V and 4 bases at J, leaving 2 bases unmatched. CDR3 nucleotides: TGTGCCAGCAACCGGGGGGCAGATACGCAGTATTTT. As protein: CASNRGADTQYF.

This clone was observed a handful of times. The chain has TRBV11-2 and TRBJ2-5; 8 bases map to TRBD2. Trimming took 1 base from V and 2 from J; bases not matched to a gene: 6. This CDR3 has 16 amino acids. The germline V gene has CDR1 SGHAT and CDR2 FQNNGV. The CDR3 sequence: CASSLGVAGFQETQYF. CDR3 in DNA: TGTGCCAGCAGCTTAGGGGTAGCGGGGTTTCAAGAGACCCAGTACTTC.

This clone was counted a few times. V and J are TRBV30 and TRBJ2-7; weak D call: TRBD1 (6 bases). V lost 4 bases and J 0 bases, leaving 7 bases between the germline ends. This CDR3 comprises 12 residues. Germline values: CDR1 GTSNPN, CDR2 SVGIG (reference sequence). The CDR3, as DNA: TGTGCCTGGACAGGGGACTCCTACGAGCAGTACTTC. This gives the protein CAWTGDSYEQYF.

This clone was observed a few times. The rearrangement joins TRBV9 to TRBJ2-7; maybe TRBD1 (6 bases). The germline V gene has CDR1 SGDLS and CDR2 YYNGEE. CDR3 length: 16 amino acids. Between the trimmed V and J ends, which lost 4 bases and 6 bases, there was a span of 23 bases. The CDR3 sequence is CASSPKTGHLWGEQYF. CDR3 in DNA: TGTGCCAGCAGCCCGAAGACAGGACACTTATGGGGCGAGCAGTACTTC.

J is TRBJ1-4 and V is TRBV7-2; D is unresolved. V dropped 3 bases and J dropped 3 bases, with 20 bases sitting between them. Germline CDR1 SGHTA, CDR2 FQGNSA. The CDR3 extends over 18 amino acids. CDR3 sequence: CASSFRTSPARANEKLFF. The CDR3 DNA follows: TGTGCCAGCAGCTTTCGGACGTCCCCAGCGAGGGCTAATGAAAAACTGTTTTTT.

This sequence joins TRBV2 and TRBJ1-1; D perhaps matches TRBD1 (6 bases). From germline, CDR1 is SNHLY and CDR2 FYNNEI. The CDR3 loop spans 14 amino acids. With 4 bases removed from V and 6 bases from J, the gap between germline ends came to 15 bases. CDR3: CASSVDQGRAEAFF. The CDR3 coding sequence is TGTGCCAGCAGTGTCGACCAGGGGAGGGCTGAAGCTTTCTTT. The complete variable domain, with remaining parts taken from reference TRBV2 and TRBJ1-1, reads EPEVTQTPSHQVTQMGQEVILRCVPISNHLYFYWYRQILGQKVEFLVSFYNNEISEKSEIFDDQFSVERPDGSNFTLKIRSTKLEDSAMYFCASSVDQGRAEAFFGQGTRLTVV.

This chain connects TRBV4-2 to TRBJ2-5; 12 nucleotides agree with TRBD2. Trimming at V came to 3 bases and at J to 2 bases, leaving 4 bases not matched to a gene. This CDR3 region has 16 residues. CDR1 is LGHNA and CDR2 is YNFKEQ in the germline V gene. In nucleotides, the CDR3 is TGTGCCAGCAGCCAGAGACTAGCGGGGGCGCAAGAGACCCAGTACTTC. It is translated as CASSQRLAGAQETQYF.

The CDR3, as DNA: TGTGCCAGCAGCCAAGGAGGGGGAAGGTCCACAGATACGCAGTATTTT. This gives the protein CASSQGGGRSTDTQYF. The chain couples TRBV3-1 (or the pseudogene TRBV3-2) to TRBJ2-3; D might be TRBD1 (6 bases). V lost 1 base, J lost 2 bases, and 13 bases lay in between. Germline values: CDR1 LGHDT, CDR2 YNNKEL (reference sequence). This CDR3 is 16 amino acids long.

The chain links TRBV27 to TRBJ1-2, with no clear D. Per the germline V gene, CDR1 is MNHEY and CDR2 is SMNVEV (reference sequence). V gave up 2 bases and J gave up 2 bases, with 9 bases separating them. This CDR3 spans 14 amino acids. In nucleotides, the CDR3 is TGTGCCAGCAGTTTAACTCCGGGAAACTATGGCTACACCTTC. Protein sequence: CASSLTPGNYGYTF.

V is TRBV6-5 and J is TRBJ1-1; D gene unclear. V was shortened by 8 bases and J by 5 bases, with 15 bases between the two germline ends. This CDR3 is built from 13 residues. Germline V gene lookup returns CDR1 MNHEY and CDR2 SVGAGI. The chain's CDR3 is CASVGREMTEAFF. Here the CDR3 DNA reads TGTGCCAGCGTCGGTAGAGAGATGACTGAAGCTTTCTTT.

The V and J genes are TRBV19 and TRBJ1-2; 7 nucleotides agree with TRBD1. The CDR3 is 13 residues long. V shed 6 bases, J shed 2 bases, and the junction held 3 bases outside the gene matches. Germline values: CDR1 LNHDA, CDR2 SQIVND (reference sequence). The CDR3 coding sequence is TGTGCCAGTAGGAAGGGGGCCAACTATGGCTACACCTTC. Translation gives CASRKGANYGYTF.

The J gene is TRBJ2-3, the V gene TRBV19; the D gene is possibly TRBD2 (6 bases). Trimming cost V 6 bases and J 4 bases, with 23 bases left between them. This CDR3 is 17 amino acids long. Germline values: CDR1 LNHDA, CDR2 SQIVND (reference sequence). The CDR3 DNA follows: TGTGCCAGTAGCACCAAGAGGGGCGGGATAATGGCAGATACGCAGTATTTT. Translated, it gives CASSTKRGGIMADTQYF.

V and J are TRBV12-3 or TRBV12-4 and TRBJ1-1; D possibly corresponds to TRBD1 (5 bases). This CDR3 region has 13 residues. The V end was cut by 6 bases, the J end by 2 bases, with 10 bases between. DNA of the CDR3: TGTGCCAGCAGGTGGACACTAAACACTGAAGCTTTCTTT. As protein: CASRWTLNTEAFF.

V gene TRBV5-1 combines with J gene TRBJ2-1; 8 bases align to TRBD1. The CDR3 totals 17 residues. V lost 1 base to trimming and J lost 11 bases; unmatched junction nucleotides: 17. Germline CDR1 and CDR2: SGHRS and YFSETQ. The CDR3, as DNA: TGCGCCAGCAGCTTGCAGCCCCCTCGACAGGGGTGGGCGAAGCAGTTCTTC. The encoded protein is CASSLQPPRQGWAKQFF.

The chain combines TRBV6-5 with TRBJ1-2; possible D gene TRBD1, 5 bases. CDR3 length equals 14 residues. V was cut by 7 bases and J by 2 bases, with 14 bases left in between. The germline gives CDR1 MNHEY, CDR2 SVGAGI. CDR3 sequence: CASTPRGWNYGYTF. The CDR3 coding sequence is TGTGCCAGCACCCCTAGGGGTTGGAACTATGGCTACACCTTC.

The V gene is TRBV12-3 or TRBV12-4, the J gene TRBJ1-1; D unclear. Deletions cut 7 bases from V and 0 bases from J, with 9 bases between. CDR3 length: 13 residues. CDR3: CASTFQLNTEAFF. The CDR3 DNA sequence: TGTGCCAGCACCTTTCAGTTGAACACTGAAGCTTTCTTT.

The chain carries TRBV5-1 and TRBJ2-7, with 9 bases lining up with TRBD1. Germline V gene sequence: CDR1 SGHRS, CDR2 YFSETQ. The ends lost 1 base at V and 5 bases at J; junction bases unmatched: 4. The CDR3 covers 14 residues. In DNA, the CDR3 is TGCGCCAGCAGCTTGCGGACAGGGGAGCACGAGCAGTACTTC. Translated, it gives CASSLRTGEHEQYF.

The chain uses TRBV5-4 and TRBJ2-5; 9 nucleotides agree with TRBD2. After removal of 4 bases from V and 4 bases from J, the junction contained 8 bases not matched to a gene. The CDR3 covers 15 residues. Germline-derived CDR1 and CDR2 are SGHNT and YYREEE (reference sequence). The DNA of the CDR3 is TGTGCCAGCAGCCCCGGCGGGGGGGCTGGAGAGACCCAGTACTTC. Translation gives CASSPGGGAGETQYF.

The rearrangement uses TRBV2 and TRBJ1-2, with 8 bases that match TRBD1. The germline V gene encodes CDR1 SNHLY and CDR2 FYNNEI. Trimming took 7 bases from V and 0 from J; bases not matched to a gene: 7. The CDR3 runs to 15 residues. The CDR3 spells CASTLGTGTNYGYTF. The DNA of the CDR3 is TGTGCCAGCACCCTTGGGACAGGTACTAACTATGGCTACACCTTC.

The gene calls are TRBV2 and TRBJ2-6; a possible D gene is TRBD1 (5 bases). Germline V CDR1 and CDR2: SNHLY, FYNNEI. This CDR3 contains 15 residues. The V and J ends lost 2 bases and 0 bases respectively, with 5 bases between them. CDR3 in DNA: TGTGCCAGCAGTGAACAGGGCTCTGGGGCCAACGTCCTGACTTTC. This encodes CASSEQGSGANVLTF.